Listed below are T cell receptor beta chains from one sample, sequenced in a study of T cells in Graves' hyperthyroidism and ophthalmopathy. TCRdb ran MiXCR on the multiplex PCR reads and lists one entry per CDR3 protein. In the table there are roughly 350,000 distinct CDR3 sequences, more than 14% of which are singletons. Sequences were obtained from blood. These receptors all come from a woman aged 25 to 45 with Graves' ophthalmopathy. CDR3s include the opening cysteine and the closing phenylalanine or tryptophan. The D gene is left open where the match is weak. Some rows mark clone size as missing; the rest say once, few, many or name a class of expanded clone.

CDR3 protein,CDR3 DNA,clone size,V gene,J gene,D gene
CASSQHRQPYYSVYEQYF,TGTGCCAGCAGCCAACACCGACAGCCATACTACTCCGTCTACGAGCAGTACTTC,.,TRBV9,TRBJ2-7,.
CASAGPTGANYGHTF,TGTGCCTCCGCGGGCCCTACAGGAGCTAACTATGGCCACACCTTC,.,TRBV28,TRBJ1-2,.
CASSLWTDYSYEQYF,TGTGCCAGCAGTCTATGGACAGATTACTCCTACGAGCAGTACTTC,many,TRBV28,TRBJ2-7,.
CASSVARVAGGQNTGELFF,TGTGCCAGCAGCGTAGCTAGGGTAGCGGGGGGGCAGAACACCGGGGAGCTGTTTTTT,many,TRBV9,TRBJ2-2,TRBD2
CASSLGVAGEAFF,TGTGCCAGCAGCTTAGGCGTCGCGGGGGAAGCTTTCTTT,.,TRBV7-9,TRBJ1-1,.
CASSRKEGARSQPQHF,TGTGCCAGCAGCCGTAAGGAAGGGGCGCGGAGTCAGCCCCAGCATTTT,many,TRBV7-2,TRBJ1-5,.
CASSYRRPSGGSYEQYF,TGTGCCAGCAGTTACCGGAGACCTAGCGGGGGTTCCTACGAGCAGTACTTC,many,TRBV6-5,TRBJ2-7,TRBD2
CASSQAQWNNSPLHF,TGCGCCAGCAGCCAAGCTCAGTGGAATAATTCACCCCTCCACTTT,.,TRBV4-1,TRBJ1-6,.
CASRDRGYGYTF,TGTGCCAGCAGGGACAGGGGCTATGGCTACACCTTC,many,TRBV6-1,TRBJ1-2,TRBD1
CASRRQGAEETQYF,TGTGCCAGTCGGAGACAGGGGGCTGAAGAGACCCAGTACTTC,few,TRBV19,TRBJ2-5,TRBD1
CASSQESFTSYEQYF,TGTGCCAGCAGCCAAGAGTCGTTTACCTCCTACGAGCAGTACTTC,.,TRBV3-1,TRBJ2-7,.
CASSLSGANNEQFF,TGTGCCAGCAGTTTATCCGGCGCAAACAATGAGCAGTTCTTC,many,TRBV12-3/TRBV12-4,TRBJ2-1,.
CASSLYSVLGELFF,TGTGCCAGCAGTTTATACAGCGTATTAGGGGAGCTGTTTTTT,few,TRBV27,TRBJ2-2,.
CSASDRGNTGELFF,TGCAGTGCCTCGGACAGGGGAAACACCGGGGAGCTGTTTTTT,.,TRBV20-1,TRBJ2-2,TRBD1
CASSEEWRTGAVGIYNEQFF,TGTGCCAGCAGTGAAGAGTGGAGGACAGGGGCGGTCGGGATCTACAATGAGCAGTTCTTC,many,TRBV6-1,TRBJ2-1,TRBD1
CASSWGTEDYEQYF,TGTGCCAGCAGCTGGGGCACAGAAGACTACGAGCAGTACTTC,many,TRBV11-2,TRBJ2-7,.
CSASYPGSSNQPQHF,TGCAGTGCTTCCTATCCGGGGTCTAGCAATCAGCCCCAGCATTTT,many,TRBV20-1,TRBJ1-5,.
CAWSVSSGGQETQYF,TGTGCCTGGAGTGTAAGTAGCGGGGGCCAAGAGACCCAGTACTTC,many,TRBV30,TRBJ2-5,TRBD2
CASSLVQGDWVAIYF,TGTGCCAGCAGCTTAGTCCAGGGGGATTGGGTTGCCATATATTTT,once,TRBV11-2,TRBJ1-3,TRBD1
CSARPSNTGELFF,TGCAGTGCTAGACCCAGTAACACCGGGGAGCTGTTTTTT,many,TRBV20-1,TRBJ2-2,.
CASSHASGYEQYF,TGTGCCAGCAGCCATGCCTCAGGCTACGAGCAGTACTTC,few,TRBV25-1,TRBJ2-7,.
CASSGLNSGNTIYF,TGTGCCAGCAGCGGCCTGAACTCTGGAAACACCATATATTTT,few,TRBV6-2/TRBV6-3,TRBJ1-3,.
CSARVSGALNEQFF,TGCAGTGCTAGAGTTAGTGGAGCCCTCAATGAGCAGTTCTTC,many,TRBV20-1,TRBJ2-1,.